A single T cell receptor (beta chain) is shown here with its context. Its target is not known. The sample belongs to a study of HIV-infected patients and healthy controls. Findings and caveats of the study: In healthy controls, MAIT alpha CDR3s were common; in HIV+ repertoires, severely depleted.

The CDR3 extends over 12 amino acids. Germline V gene sequence: CDR1 LGHDT, CDR2 YNNKEL (reference sequence). Trimming took 1 base from V and 9 from J, leaving 7 bases between them. The repertoire came from unfractionated whole blood and reflected all unsorted peripheral T cells. About 480 ng RNA was reverse transcribed with alpha and beta constant-region primers. Using multiplexing indices, alpha and beta chain libraries were generated apart by chain-specific third strand synthesis. Each molecule carried a 12-nucleotide identifier made of two joined random hexamers added before amplification. TCRdb redid the calling of the 5' RACE reads with MiXCR, one entry per CDR3 protein. Here the sample spans about 5,500 distinct CDR3 sequences, more than 8% being singletons.

This TCR was sampled from an adult with HIV infection. The V and J genes are TRBV3-1 and TRBJ2-1; D is uncertain. The sequences come from blood, collected before antiretroviral therapy. In nucleotides, the CDR3 is TGTGCCAGCAGCCAAGTTGTAAGTGAGCAGTTCTTC. Amino acid sequence: CASSQVVSEQFF.